One and the same sample provided the 32 T cell receptor beta chains below, sequenced in a study of T cell clones after liver transplantation. Sequencing was performed with immunoSEQ multiplex PCR; in TCRdb, only in-frame clones are kept and a portion is missing. In the table there are about 15,000 clones, approximately 82% of which are singletons. Sequencing was performed on CD8+ T cells from blood, taken around 50 months after liver transplant. The receptors derive from a human patient who received a liver transplant. Some T cells here may be from the graft donor.

V and J are TRBV9 and TRBJ2-2; D gene ambiguous. This CDR3 region has 11 residues. Trimming took 6 bases from V and 5 from J, leaving 5 bases between them. Germline CDR1 SGDLS, CDR2 YYNGEE. CDR3 protein: CASTLTGELFF. The CDR3, as DNA: TGTGCCAGCACCTTAACCGGGGAGCTGTTTTTT.

This clone was observed a handful of times. V usage is TRBV2 and J usage is TRBJ2-1; D is uncertain. The CDR3 runs 12 residues. The germline V and J ends were trimmed by 1 base and 8 bases, with 6 bases remaining between them. Germline loops: CDR1 SNHLY, CDR2 FYNNEI. The CDR3 DNA reads TGTGCCAGCAGTGAAGAGGGTGATGAGCAGTTCTTC. Its translation: CASSEEGDEQFF.

This clone was counted only a few times. The rearrangement links TRBV28 to TRBJ2-7, with 8 bases identical to TRBD1. The trim removed 3 bases at V and 5 bases at J, leaving 15 bases unmatched. Germline assignment: CDR1 MDHEN and CDR2 SYDVKM. The CDR3 is made up of 17 amino acids. In nucleotides, the CDR3 is TGTGCCAGCAGTTTCCCGCGACAGGGGCCCGGGGGAGACGAGCAGTACTTC. It is translated as CASSFPRQGPGGDEQYF.

The chain is built from TRBV7-6 and TRBJ1-1; D is uncertain. Trimming shortened V by 6 bases and J by 4 bases, and 12 bases separated the two germline ends. This CDR3 comprises 13 residues. Per germline, CDR1 SGHVS and CDR2 FNYEAQ. CDR3 in amino acids: CASRRGSGTEAFF. CDR3 DNA: TGTGCCAGCAGGCGAGGAAGTGGCACTGAAGCTTTCTTT.

This clone rates as medium-sized. The V call is TRBV10-3, the J call TRBJ2-7; D might be TRBD2 (6 bases). CDR1 is ENHRY and CDR2 is SYGVKD in the germline V gene. The CDR3 runs 15 residues. With 6 bases removed from V and 1 base from J, the gap between germline ends came to 16 bases. The CDR3, as DNA: TGTGCCATCAGAGTAACCGGGACTTATTCCTACGAGCAGTACTTC. It is translated as CAIRVTGTYSYEQYF.

The CDR3 DNA follows: TGCAGCGTTGTAGGAGGGGTTTACTATGGCTACACCTTC. Translated, it gives CSVVGGVYYGYTF. V is TRBV29-1 and J is TRBJ1-2; tentatively, D is TRBD1 (5 bases). The germline V and J ends were trimmed by 4 bases and 3 bases, with 12 bases remaining between them. CDR1 and CDR2 (germline): SQVTM, ANQGSEA. The CDR3 extends over 13 amino acids.

The chain joins TRBV15 to TRBJ1-5, with D unresolved. Trimming removed 5 bases from V and 4 bases from J, with 6 bases in between. The CDR3 is made up of 12 amino acids. CDR1 is LNHNV, CDR2 YYDKDF, per germline (reference sequence). This CDR3 reads CATSPGNQPQHF. The DNA for the CDR3 is TGTGCCACCAGCCCCGGTAATCAGCCCCAGCATTTT.

This clone is judged medium-sized. This sequence joins TRBV19 and TRBJ1-2, with D uncertain. Germline V gene data show CDR1 as LNHDA and CDR2 as SQIVND (reference sequence). This CDR3 is 15 amino acids long. The ends were cut back, 0 bases at V and 5 bases at J, with 13 bases in the middle. CDR3 bases: TGTGCCAGTAGTATAGATGCAGGCCTTTTTTATGGCTACACCTTC. Its translation: CASSIDAGLFYGYTF. The whole variable domain, filled in from reference TRBV19 and TRBJ1-2, reads DGGITQSPKYLFRKEGQNVTLSCEQNLNHDAMYWYRQDPGQGLRLIYYSQIVNDFQKGDIAEGYSVSREKKESFPLTVTSAQKNPTAFYLCASSIDAGLFYGYTFGSGTRLTVV.

The V and J genes are TRBV5-5 and TRBJ2-5, with 7 bases identical to TRBD1. Looked up from germline, CDR1 is SGHKS and CDR2 is YYEKEE (reference sequence). V shed 0 bases, J shed 5 bases, and the junction held 10 bases outside the gene matches. The CDR3 totals 16 residues. The DNA of the CDR3 is TGTGCCAGCAGCTTGGCAGGGGGTACACCTAGGGAGACCCAGTACTTC. This translates into CASSLAGGTPRETQYF.

V is TRBV7-9 and J is TRBJ1-1; D is perhaps TRBD1 (6 bases). In germline, CDR1 is SEHNR, CDR2 FQNEAQ (reference sequence). V lost 5 bases and J lost 2, with 18 bases in between. There are 16 residues in the CDR3. CDR3 in amino acids: CASSPAGAGINTEAFF. The CDR3 DNA reads TGTGCCAGCAGCCCCGCGGGGGCAGGGATCAACACTGAAGCTTTCTTT.

The chain is built from TRBV14 and TRBJ2-7; D unresolved. This CDR3 has 14 residues. V was clipped by 0 bases and J by 1 base, with 7 bases between them. Looked up from germline, CDR1 is SGHDN and CDR2 is FVKESK. The CDR3 spells CASSQELGSYEQYF. The CDR3 DNA reads as TGTGCCAGCAGCCAAGAGCTAGGATCCTACGAGCAGTACTTC.

The J gene is TRBJ1-3, the V gene TRBV5-4; a weak D match, TRBD1 (5 bases). Germline CDR1 and CDR2: SGHNT and YYREEE (reference sequence). This CDR3 spans 15 amino acids. V lost 0 bases, J lost 0 bases, and 7 bases lay in between. The chain's CDR3 is CASSLGQSSGNTIYF. In DNA, the CDR3 is TGTGCCAGCAGCTTGGGACAGAGCTCTGGAAACACCATATATTTT.

V usage is TRBV28 and J usage is TRBJ2-1; no clear D gene. Trimming took off 2 bases at V and 3 bases at J, with 8 bases between the two ends. The CDR3 contains 14 residues. Germline V CDR1 and CDR2: MDHEN, SYDVKM. The CDR3 nucleotides read TGTGCCAGCAGTTTAGTCGGGCTCTACAATGAGCAGTTCTTC. The encoded protein is CASSLVGLYNEQFF.

This clone has a handful of counts. V gene TRBV4-2 combines with J gene TRBJ2-3; D is tentatively TRBD1 or TRBD2 (6 bases each). Trimming left V 2 bases short and J 1 base short, with 22 bases between. Germline CDR1 and CDR2: LGHNA and YNFKEQ. This CDR3 is 19 amino acids long. The CDR3 DNA follows: TGTGCCAGCAGCCAATCCGGGACTGAGGGGGTTTTTGGCACAGATACGCAGTATTTT. Protein: CASSQSGTEGVFGTDTQYF.

This chain uses TRBV9 with TRBJ2-7; D might be TRBD1 (6 bases). The CDR3 consists of 14 residues. Per germline, CDR1 SGDLS and CDR2 YYNGEE. The V gene lost 4 bases and the J gene lost 2 bases, with 13 bases spanning the gap. The CDR3 loop reads CASSYRRDTYEQYF. The CDR3, as DNA: TGTGCCAGCAGCTACCGCCGGGACACCTACGAGCAGTACTTC.

The J gene is TRBJ1-2, the V gene TRBV7-2; the D gene is possibly TRBD1 (5 bases). Germline CDR1 reads SGHTA; CDR2 reads FQGNSA. V was pared by 1 base and J by 8 bases, with 20 bases between. CDR3 length: 16 amino acids. CDR3 loop: CASSLETADWEEGYTF. The CDR3 coding sequence is TGTGCCAGCAGCTTAGAGACAGCCGATTGGGAGGAGGGCTACACCTTC. The full variable domain, in which reference TRBV7-2 and TRBJ1-2 provide the parts outside the CDR3, is GAGVSQSPSNKVTEKGKDVELRCDPISGHTALYWYRQSLGQGLEFLIYFQGNSAPDKSGLPSDRFSAERTGGSVSTLTIQRTQQEDSAVYLCASSLETADWEEGYTFGSGTRLTVV.

V is TRBV4-1 and J is TRBJ2-7; D is perhaps TRBD1 (6 bases). The CDR3 contains 15 residues. The germline V gene has CDR1 MGHRA and CDR2 YSYEKL. V gave up 5 bases and J gave up 1 base, with 15 bases separating them. In nucleotides, the CDR3 is TGCGCCAGCAGCTTCTCCAACCAGGGGTCCTACGAGCAGTACTTC. Residues: CASSFSNQGSYEQYF.

This clone has just one count. The CDR3 is CASSPPTGGHFTDTQYF. DNA for the CDR3: TGTGCCAGCTCACCACCGACAGGGGGCCACTTCACAGATACGCAGTATTTT. This chain uses TRBV18 with TRBJ2-3; 10 bases map to TRBD1. Germline values: CDR1 KGHSH, CDR2 LQKENI. V lost 0 bases and J lost 2; bases outside the gene matches: 5. This CDR3 region has 17 residues.

The chain combines TRBV27 with TRBJ1-1; tentative D call: TRBD1 (5 bases). CDR1 and CDR2 (germline): MNHEY, SMNVEV (reference sequence). This CDR3 has 15 residues. V lost 1 base and J 1 base, leaving 10 bases between the germline ends. The CDR3 reads CASSLYRGPNTEAFF. The DNA for the CDR3 is TGTGCCAGCAGTTTATATCGGGGCCCGAACACTGAAGCTTTCTTT.

The chain uses TRBV7-2 and TRBJ2-2; D is perhaps TRBD2 (6 bases). Looked up from germline, CDR1 is SGHTA and CDR2 is FQGNSA. Trimming stripped 2 bases from V and 8 bases from J, with 18 bases between. The CDR3 has 16 residues. CDR3 nucleotide sequence: TGTGCCAGCAGCTTATACCTCTCTAGCGTGGATGGGGAGCTGTTTTTT. Amino acid sequence: CASSLYLSSVDGELFF.

By its share, this clone is medium-sized. The chain has TRBV28 and TRBJ2-3; TRBD1 agrees at 8 bases. CDR3 size: 17 residues. V gave up 4 bases and J gave up 2 bases; unmatched junction bases: 11. Germline V lookup: CDR1 MDHEN, CDR2 SYDVKM. The CDR3 nucleotides read TGTGCCAGCAGTTCCGGGACAGGCGTAACTAACACAGATACGCAGTATTTT. Translating gives CASSSGTGVTNTDTQYF.

This chain uses TRBV7-2 with TRBJ2-7; D might be TRBD2 (5 bases). V lost 2 bases to trimming and J lost 2 bases, with 10 bases between them. The CDR3 covers 14 residues. CDR1 SGHTA and CDR2 FQGNSA come from the germline V gene. CDR3 DNA: TGTGCCAGCAGCTTATACGAGGGAACCTACGAGCAGTACTTC. Amino acid sequence: CASSLYEGTYEQYF.

This sequence joins TRBV28 and TRBJ2-7; 9 bases align to TRBD1. The CDR3 consists of 14 residues. Trimming removed 7 bases from V and 3 bases from J; junction bases left unmatched: 7. The germline CDR1 and CDR2 sequences are MDHEN and SYDVKM. This chain's CDR3 is CASTGTGSIYEQYF. CDR3 DNA sequence: TGTGCCAGCACGGGGACAGGGTCGATCTACGAGCAGTACTTC.

This clone was observed a handful of times. This sequence joins TRBV7-9 and TRBJ1-2, with 7 bases fitting TRBD1. This CDR3 region has 15 residues. V trimming: 3 bases; J trimming: 6 bases; junction bases outside the gene matches: 10. Germline V gene data show CDR1 as SEHNR and CDR2 as FQNEAQ (reference sequence). CDR3 sequence reads: CASSLSSETGDGYTF. DNA of the CDR3: TGTGCCAGCAGCTTGTCCTCCGAAACAGGGGATGGCTACACCTTC.

This clone has a single count. This rearrangement joins TRBV27 to TRBJ2-1; D is perhaps TRBD1 or TRBD2 (5 bases each). The germline gives CDR1 MNHEY, CDR2 SMNVEV (reference sequence). The CDR3 loop spans 14 amino acids. V was shortened by 7 bases and J by 8 bases, with 18 bases between the two germline ends. The CDR3 is CASTWGSARDEQFF. The CDR3 DNA reads as TGTGCCAGCACCTGGGGTAGCGCCAGGGATGAGCAGTTCTTC.

This chain's CDR3 is CASTKRQINTEKLFF. CDR3 sequence (DNA): TGTGCCAGCACCAAACGACAAATTAATACTGAAAAACTGTTTTTT. The chain couples TRBV2 to TRBJ1-4, with D hard to call. V lost 7 bases and J 7 bases, leaving 19 bases between the germline ends. The germline V gene has CDR1 SNHLY and CDR2 FYNNEI. This CDR3 spans 15 amino acids.

The chain couples TRBV4-2 to TRBJ2-7, with unresolved D. There are 13 residues in the CDR3. Germline V gives CDR1 LGHNA, CDR2 YNFKEQ. With 2 bases removed from V and 3 bases from J, the gap between germline ends came to 8 bases. The CDR3 region is CASSQSPSYEQYF. The CDR3 bases are TGTGCCAGCAGCCAAAGTCCGAGCTACGAGCAGTACTTC.

The chain couples TRBV4-2 to TRBJ1-1; D possibly corresponds to TRBD1 (5 bases). V was clipped by 5 bases and J by 7 bases, with 8 bases between them. The germline gives CDR1 LGHNA, CDR2 YNFKEQ. There are 11 residues in the CDR3. The CDR3 region has the DNA TGTGCCAGCAGCTCGACAGTTGAAGCTTTCTTT. Amino acids: CASSSTVEAFF.

The genes are TRBV7-9 and TRBJ1-2; 7 bases line up with TRBD1. CDR1 is SEHNR and CDR2 is FQNEAQ in the germline V gene (reference sequence). The CDR3 is 15 residues long. V shed 7 bases, J shed 4 bases, and the junction held 12 bases outside the gene matches. The CDR3 loop is CASKPGQPRIYGYTF. CDR3 bases: TGTGCCAGCAAACCGGGACAGCCCCGGATCTATGGCTACACCTTC.

The CDR3 reads CASSLAGGVQPQHF. The CDR3 coding sequence is TGTGCCAGCAGCTTAGCGGGAGGGGTGCAGCCCCAGCATTTT. V usage is TRBV7-9 and J usage is TRBJ1-5; D perhaps matches TRBD1 (5 bases). CDR1 SEHNR and CDR2 FQNEAQ come from the germline V gene (reference sequence). V lost 0 bases, J lost 7 bases, and 10 bases lay in between. This CDR3 contains 14 residues.

This chain connects TRBV5-6 to TRBJ2-7, with TRBD1 matching over 7 bases. V lost 0 bases and J lost 0; bases outside the gene matches: 3. Germline assignment: CDR1 SGHDT and CDR2 YYEEEE. This CDR3 has 15 amino acids. The CDR3 nucleotides read TGTGCCAGCAGCTTGGCAGGGACAGTCTCCTACGAGCAGTACTTC. Encoded protein: CASSLAGTVSYEQYF.

V gene TRBV13 combines with J gene TRBJ1-3; no definite D call. The CDR3 loop spans 13 amino acids. Trimming cost V 5 bases and J 3 bases, with 8 bases left between them. Germline lookup yields CDR1 PRHDT and CDR2 FYEKMQ (reference sequence). Here the CDR3 reads CASSPYYGNTIYF. CDR3 sequence (DNA): TGTGCCAGCAGCCCATATTATGGAAACACCATATATTTT. The entire variable domain, with the rest obtained from reference TRBV13 and TRBJ1-3, is as follows: AAGVIQSPRHLIKEKRETATLKCYPIPRHDTVYWYQQGPGQDPQFLISFYEKMQSDKGSIPDRFSAQQFSDYHSELNMSSLELGDSALYFCASSPYYGNTIYFGEGSWLTVV.